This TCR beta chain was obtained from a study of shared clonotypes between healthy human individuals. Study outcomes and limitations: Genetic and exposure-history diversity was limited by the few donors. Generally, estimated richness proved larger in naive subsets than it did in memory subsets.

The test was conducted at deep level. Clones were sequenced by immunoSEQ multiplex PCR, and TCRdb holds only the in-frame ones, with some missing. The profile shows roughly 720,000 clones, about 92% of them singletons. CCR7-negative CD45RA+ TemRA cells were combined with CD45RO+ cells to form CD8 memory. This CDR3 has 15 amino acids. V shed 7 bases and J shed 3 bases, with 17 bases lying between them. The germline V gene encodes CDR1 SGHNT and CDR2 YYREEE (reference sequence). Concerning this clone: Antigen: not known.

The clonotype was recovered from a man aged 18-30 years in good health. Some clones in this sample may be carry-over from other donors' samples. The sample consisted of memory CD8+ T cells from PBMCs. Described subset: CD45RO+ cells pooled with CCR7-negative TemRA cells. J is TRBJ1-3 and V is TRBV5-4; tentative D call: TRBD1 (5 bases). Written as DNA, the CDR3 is TGTGCCAGCGGGCTTTTCGGTGGGGGTGGAAACACCATATATTTT. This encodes CASGLFGGGGNTIYF.